By sample fraction, the clone carrying this T cell receptor (beta chain) is medium-sized (0.01 to 0.1%). The antigen remains undetermined. The junction had 11 bases not matched to a gene; V was cut back by 5 bases and J by 0 bases. Germline V gene data show CDR1 as SGHRS and CDR2 as YFSETQ. The CDR3 length is 16 residues. This sample was taken from a study of T-cell reconstitution after alpha-beta-depleted transplantation in children. Study findings and constraints: Newly produced T cells mostly accounted for T-cell counts and diversity one year post-transplant.

TCRbeta library construction was performed incorporating unique molecular identifiers. TCRdb redid the calling of the PCR reads with MiXCR, one entry per CDR3 protein. The sample yields about 6,700 distinct CDR3 sequences, 16% seen once. The chain links TRBV5-1 to TRBJ2-7; 7 bases map to TRBD2. The origin of this receptor is a boy aged 2 to 10 with acute lymphoblastic leukemia, due to receive a stem cell transplant. This specimen consisted of PBMCs, obtained before TCRalphabeta/CD19-depleted stem cell transplant. CDR3 sequence reads: CASRYAGTGGSYEQYF. Written as DNA, the CDR3 is TGCGCCAGCAGGTACGCCGGGACGGGAGGCTCCTACGAGCAGTACTTC.